This record concerns one T cell receptor beta chain sequence. Trimming stripped 3 bases from V and 4 bases from J, with 16 bases between. CDR1 is SSHAT and CDR2 is FNYEAQ in the germline V gene (reference sequence). The CDR3 contains 17 residues. This record belongs to a study of control samples from healthy donors and cancer patients. The table came from immunoSEQ multiplex PCR; TCRdb's copy has only in-frame clones and leaves some out. The sample contains 85,000 to 90,000 clones, roughly 84% of which appear only once. The receptor's source is a woman between 40 and 55 years old in good health. V and J are TRBV7-7 and TRBJ1-6, with D uncertain. Sequencing was performed on blood. The CDR3 here is CASSLARPIQYNSPLHF. In DNA form, the CDR3 reads TGTGCCAGCAGCTTGGCAAGGCCTATCCAATATAATTCACCCCTCCACTTT.